The sequence of this T cell receptor (beta chain) was determined in a study of T cell changes during pregnancy in multiple sclerosis. V was pared by 4 bases and J by 4 bases, with 16 bases of the junction left unmatched. The CDR3 totals 19 residues. Germline CDR1 and CDR2: SGHRS and YFSETQ. Clones were read by immunoSEQ multiplex PCR, and TCRdb kept only the in-frame ones, dropping some. The table includes tens of thousands of clones, about nine tenths detected once. The rearrangement joins TRBV5-1 to TRBJ2-2, with 10 nucleotides matching TRBD2. This sequence originates from a female donor with multiple sclerosis, enrolled in a pregnancy study. The sample consisted of CD4+ T cells from peripheral blood mononuclear cells, taken in the first trimester of pregnancy. CDR3 sequence (DNA): TGCGCCAGCAGCCGAGGACTAGCGGAGACCCGAGACGGCACCGGGGAGCTGTTTTTT. It encodes CASSRGLAETRDGTGELFF.